This T cell receptor beta chain was recovered during a study of OX40 agonist ivuxolimab in advanced cancers. Background on the study: Partial response was recorded in three patients: one hepatocellular carcinoma and two cutaneous melanoma cases. Study-level findings and limits: Low normalized T-cell clonal expansion was additionally recorded for some nonresponders. Both CD4+ and CD8+ T cell populations in blood had undergone clonal expansion by week 6 at 0.1 to 3.0 mg/kg.

This clone occurred once. Its antigen is undetermined. The method was immunoSEQ multiplex PCR; TCRdb's version includes in-frame clones alone and lacks a portion of them. The data show about 50,000 clones, with 80% to 90% seen just once and more than 1% held by the top ten. With 5 bases clipped from V and 5 bases from J, the junction kept 7 bases outside the gene matches. This CDR3 has 15 residues. Germline V CDR1 and CDR2: LNHDA, SQIVND (reference sequence). The sequence derives from an adult with an advanced solid tumor such as melanoma, head and neck, liver or kidney cancer. This chain connects TRBV19 to TRBJ2-5; 11 bases are a match to TRBD1. Sequences were derived from CD4+ or CD8+ T cells sorted from blood, sampled in a trial of the OX40 agonist ivuxolimab. Here the CDR3 DNA reads TGTGCCAGTAGTCCGACCGGGACAGGGGGTGAGACCCAGTACTTC. Protein sequence: CASSPTGTGGETQYF.